These 9 T cell receptor beta chains were all obtained from the same sample, sequenced in a study of control samples from healthy donors and cancer patients. Assay: immunoSEQ multiplex PCR; the TCRdb copy retains only in-frame clones and omits some. This table has some 120,000 clones, 85% to 95% appearing once. The specimen was PBMCs. The receptor set was obtained from a middle-aged man with head and neck cancer.

In regard to this clone: This specimen includes other DNA sequences encoding the same CDR3. The J gene is TRBJ2-2, the V gene TRBV30; D is unclear. Germline CDR1 is GTSNPN and CDR2 is SVGIG (reference sequence). Trimming took 4 bases from V and 5 from J, leaving 5 bases between them. The CDR3 loop spans 11 amino acids. The chain's CDR3 is CAWTVTGELFF. CDR3 in DNA: TGTGCCTGGACAGTGACCGGGGAGCTGTTTTTT. The entire variable domain, with the rest obtained from reference TRBV30 and TRBJ2-2, is as follows: SQTIHQWPATLVQPVGSPLSLECTVEGTSNPNLYWYRQAAGRGLQLLFYSVGIGQISSEVPQNLSASRPQDRQFILSSKKLLLSDSGFYLCAWTVTGELFFGEGSRLTVL.

The J gene is TRBJ1-5, the V gene TRBV5-6; maybe TRBD1 (5 bases). CDR1 and CDR2 from the germline V gene are SGHDT and YYEEEE. CDR3 length: 14 residues. V lost 3 bases, J lost 3 bases, and 10 bases lay in between. CDR3 amino acids: CASSSRGFNQPQHF. The CDR3 nucleotides read TGTGCCAGCAGCTCCCGGGGGTTCAATCAGCCCCAGCATTTT.

This chain uses TRBV14 with TRBJ2-1; 8 nucleotides align to TRBD2. This CDR3 has 18 residues. Trimming removed 3 bases from V and 1 base from J; junction bases left unmatched: 11. Per the germline V gene, CDR1 is SGHDN and CDR2 is FVKESK. Here the CDR3 reads CASSHWAGGRRSYNEQFF. Here the CDR3 DNA reads TGTGCCAGCAGCCACTGGGCGGGGGGACGGCGATCCTACAATGAGCAGTTCTTC.

CDR3 residues: CASSDPGTGAYEQYF. The CDR3 DNA sequence: TGCGCCAGCAGTGACCCCGGGACAGGGGCCTACGAGCAGTACTTC. This chain links TRBV10-2 with TRBJ2-7; 10 bases map to TRBD1. Germline V gives CDR1 WSHSY, CDR2 SAAADI. This CDR3 has 15 amino acids. Trimming took 3 bases from V and 2 from J; bases not matched to a gene: 4.

There are a few counts of this clone. The chain joins TRBV6-5 to TRBJ2-1; D may be TRBD1 (6 bases). Germline loops: CDR1 MNHEY, CDR2 SVGAGI. There are 15 residues in the CDR3. Trimming removed 2 bases from V and 3 bases from J, with 11 bases in between. Here the CDR3 DNA reads TGTGCCAGCAGTTACGCAGGGGCCCTCTACAATGAGCAGTTCTTC. Translation: CASSYAGALYNEQFF.

The chain uses TRBV19 and TRBJ1-1; TRBD1 is a possible D gene (6 bases). V gave up 6 bases and J gave up 0 bases, with 11 bases separating them. The germline V gene encodes CDR1 LNHDA and CDR2 SQIVND (reference sequence). The length of the CDR3 is 14 residues. CDR3 region: CASSQGWMNTEAFF. The CDR3 DNA is TGTGCCAGTAGCCAGGGGTGGATGAACACTGAAGCTTTCTTT.

The chain combines TRBV9 with TRBJ1-1; D not certain. This CDR3 spans 16 amino acids. The V and J ends lost 4 bases and 3 bases respectively, with 19 bases between them. Germline V gene lookup returns CDR1 SGDLS and CDR2 YYNGEE. CDR3 nucleotide sequence: TGTGCCAGCAGCATCAGCGACACCAATGACCACACTGAAGCTTTCTTT. This encodes CASSISDTNDHTEAFF.

This chain joins TRBV9 and TRBJ1-6; 8 bases line up with TRBD1. This CDR3 comprises 16 residues. J gave up 7 bases and V 3 bases, and 9 bases lay outside the gene matches. The germline gives CDR1 SGDLS, CDR2 YYNGEE. The CDR3 sequence is CASSGPGTGFNSPLHF. The CDR3, as DNA: TGTGCCAGCAGCGGTCCCGGGACAGGCTTCAATTCACCCCTCCACTTT. The complete variable domain, with remaining parts taken from reference TRBV9 and TRBJ1-6, reads DSGVTQTPKHLITATGQRVTLRCSPRSGDLSVYWYQQSLDQGLQFLIQYYNGEERAKGNILERFSAQQFPDLHSELNLSSLELGDSALYFCASSGPGTGFNSPLHFGNGTRLTVT.

The chain uses TRBV19 and TRBJ1-2, with D possibly matching TRBD1 (6 bases). The CDR3 has 16 amino acids. Deletions cut 0 bases from V and 2 bases from J, with 13 bases between. Germline CDR1 LNHDA, CDR2 SQIVND (reference sequence). CDR3 DNA sequence: TGTGCCAGTAGTATAGAGGTCCAAACAGGGAACTATGGCTACACCTTC. It specifies CASSIEVQTGNYGYTF. Combining the CDR3 with reference TRBV19 and TRBJ1-2 gives the whole variable domain DGGITQSPKYLFRKEGQNVTLSCEQNLNHDAMYWYRQDPGQGLRLIYYSQIVNDFQKGDIAEGYSVSREKKESFPLTVTSAQKNPTAFYLCASSIEVQTGNYGYTFGSGTRLTVV.